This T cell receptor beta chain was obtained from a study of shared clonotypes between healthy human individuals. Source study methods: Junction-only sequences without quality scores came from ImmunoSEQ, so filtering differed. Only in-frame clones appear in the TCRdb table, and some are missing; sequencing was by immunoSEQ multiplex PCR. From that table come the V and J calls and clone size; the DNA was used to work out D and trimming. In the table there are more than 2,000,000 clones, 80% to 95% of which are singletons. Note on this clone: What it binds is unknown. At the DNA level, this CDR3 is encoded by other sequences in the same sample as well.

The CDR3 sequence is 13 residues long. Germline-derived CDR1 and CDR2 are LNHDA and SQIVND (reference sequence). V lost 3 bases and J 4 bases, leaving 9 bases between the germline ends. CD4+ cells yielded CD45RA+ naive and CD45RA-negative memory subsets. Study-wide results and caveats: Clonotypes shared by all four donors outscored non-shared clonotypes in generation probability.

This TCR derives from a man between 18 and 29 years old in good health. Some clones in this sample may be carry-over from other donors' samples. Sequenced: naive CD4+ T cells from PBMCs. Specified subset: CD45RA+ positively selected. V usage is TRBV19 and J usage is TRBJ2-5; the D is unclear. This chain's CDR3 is CASSILRGETQYF. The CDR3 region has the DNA TGTGCCAGTAGTATTCTCAGAGGAGAGACCCAGTACTTC.